This is a list of T cell receptor beta chains from one sample in a study of vaccination effects on CD4 cells after COVID-19. TCRdb's copy holds only in-frame clones and misses some; the assay was immunoSEQ multiplex PCR. The repertoire holds about 34,000 clones, 73% seen once, with 25% to 35% in the top ten. These TCRs' antigens remain unknown. The sample in question was CD4+ T cells from PBMCs cultured with a peptide pool, obtained before COVID-19 vaccination. The source is a human donor who had a prior SARS-CoV-2 infection. Both conserved end residues are part of each CDR3. A D gene is named only where the DNA matches it firmly. Part of the rows lack a size; the others show once, few, many or a class for expanded clones.

J gene,V gene,D gene,clone size,CDR3 DNA,CDR3 protein
TRBJ1-4,TRBV6-5,NA,NA,TGTGCCAGCAGTTACTCACCTCAAGCAACTAATGAAAAACTGTTTTTT,CASSYSPQATNEKLFF
TRBJ2-5,TRBV4-1,TRBD1,NA,TGCGCCAGCAGCCAAGGAGCCTTCCGGGACAGGGTCGCCCAAGAGACCCAGTACTTC,CASSQGAFRDRVAQETQYF
TRBJ1-3,TRBV30,TRBD1,NA,TGTGCCTGGAGTTCGGGACAGGGTACGCGCTCTGGAAACACCATATATTTT,CAWSSGQGTRSGNTIYF
TRBJ2-7,TRBV3-1/TRBV3-2,TRBD1,NA,TGTGCCAGCAGCCCACCCGGGACAGGGGTCTACGAGCAGTACTTC,CASSPPGTGVYEQYF
TRBJ2-3,TRBV20-1,TRBD2,NA,TGCAGTGCTAGTTTGGGTAGCGGGGGGGGTGATACGCAGTATTTT,CSASLGSGGGDTQYF
TRBJ2-3,TRBV5-6,TRBD2,NA,TGTGCCAGCAGCTTGAGCGGGACCACCCCGGGCACAGATACGCAGTATTTT,CASSLSGTTPGTDTQYF
TRBJ2-1,TRBV7-2,NA,NA,TGTGCCAGCAGCCCCAGGCATAATGAGCAGTTCTTC,CASSPRHNEQFF
TRBJ2-3,TRBV24-1,NA,once,TGTGCCACCAGTGGGCGGAAAGGCGCACGTCGCACAGATACGCAGTATTTT,CATSGRKGARRTDTQYF
TRBJ2-5,TRBV18,NA,few,TGTGCCAGCTCACCACTAGAGACCCAGTACTTC,CASSPLETQYF
TRBJ2-5,TRBV11-2,TRBD2,NA,TGTGCCAGCAGCTTACATCCTCGTCTAGCGGGAGAGAAGACCCAGTACTTC,CASSLHPRLAGEKTQYF
TRBJ1-6,TRBV5-1,TRBD1,NA,TGCGCCAGCAGCTTGGAAGGGGGCGATTCACCCCTCCACTTT,CASSLEGGDSPLHF
TRBJ1-5,TRBV18,NA,few,TGTGCCAGCTCACCACCGACGGATCAGCCCCAGCATTTT,CASSPPTDQPQHF
TRBJ2-5,TRBV5-3,NA,once,TGTGCCAGAAGATTACAGCGGGCGTCCCAAGAGACCCAGTACTTC,CARRLQRASQETQYF
TRBJ2-4,TRBV12-3/TRBV12-4,NA,NA,TGTGCCAGCAGTTCAGGGGAGGACATTCAGTACTTC,CASSSGEDIQYF
TRBJ2-7,TRBV27,TRBD1,NA,TGTGCCAGCAGTTCGTCGGACAGGTGGGACTACGAGCAGTACTTC,CASSSSDRWDYEQYF
TRBJ2-1,TRBV9,NA,few,TGTGCCAGCAGCGGCGGCAATGAGCAGTTCTTC,CASSGGNEQFF
TRBJ1-5,TRBV28,TRBD1,NA,TGTGCCAGCATCTGGACAGGGGGGGTAAAGCCCCAGCATTTT,CASIWTGGVKPQHF
TRBJ2-7,TRBV19,TRBD2,few,TGTGCCAGTAGTATCAGCGGGAGGAGCTCCTACGAGCAGTACTTC,CASSISGRSSYEQYF
TRBJ2-3,TRBV5-4,NA,NA,TGTGCCAGCAGCTTGGCGGGTAATACGCAGTATTTT,CASSLAGNTQYF
TRBJ2-2,TRBV5-1,TRBD2,NA,TGCGCCAGCAGCTGGGGACTAGCCCCCACCGGGGAGCTGTTTTTT,CASSWGLAPTGELFF
TRBJ2-5,TRBV18,TRBD2,NA,TGTGCCAGCTCACCAGGACTAGCGGTTCAGGAGACCCAGTACTTC,CASSPGLAVQETQYF
TRBJ2-1,TRBV11-3,TRBD2,NA,TGTGCCAGCAGCGGCGGGGGGCCGTCCTACAATGAGCAGTTCTTC,CASSGGGPSYNEQFF
TRBJ1-4,TRBV6-5,TRBD1,NA,TGTGCCAGCAGTTACGGAGGGGGCGGCGAAAAACTGTTTTTT,CASSYGGGGEKLFF
TRBJ2-1,TRBV5-5,NA,NA,TGTGCCAGCAGCTACTTGGGGGGCAGGAATGAGCAGTTCTTC,CASSYLGGRNEQFF
TRBJ2-3,TRBV27,TRBD2,NA,TGTGCCTCCAAGGGTCTCGGGAGGGCAAGAGATACGCAGTATTTT,CASKGLGRARDTQYF
TRBJ1-6,TRBV28,TRBD1,few,TGTGCCAGCAGAACGAGGGACAGCTTTAATTCACCCCTCCACTTT,CASRTRDSFNSPLHF
TRBJ2-2,TRBV9,NA,NA,TGTGCCAGCAGCGTAGCTGTAAGCAACACCGGGGAGCTGTTTTTT,CASSVAVSNTGELFF
TRBJ2-7,TRBV4-3,NA,NA,TGCGCCAGCAGCCAAGAAAGACTGTTTGGCGATGCGTACTTC,CASSQERLFGDAYF
TRBJ2-6,TRBV7-2,NA,few,TGTGCCAGCAGCTTAGACGGGGGCTATAGGTCTGGGGCCAACGTCCTGACTTTC,CASSLDGGYRSGANVLTF
TRBJ2-7,TRBV3-1/TRBV3-2,TRBD1,few,TGTGCCAGCAGCCAAATAGGGGGCTACTACGAGCAGTACTTC,CASSQIGGYYEQYF
TRBJ1-3,TRBV2,TRBD1,NA,TGTGCCAGCAATAGGGACAGAGGAAACACCATATATTTT,CASNRDRGNTIYF
TRBJ1-4,TRBV3-1/TRBV3-2,TRBD1,NA,TGTGCCAGCAGTCACGGACAGGGTAATGAAAAACTGTTTTTT,CASSHGQGNEKLFF
TRBJ1-1,TRBV6-1,NA,NA,TGTGCCAGCAGTGATCCCGACGTTGGGAGAAAAACTGAAGCTTTCTTT,CASSDPDVGRKTEAFF
TRBJ2-7,TRBV4-3,NA,NA,TGCGCCAGCAGCCAAAGATGGTCGGGGGATACCCACGAGCAGTACTTC,CASSQRWSGDTHEQYF
TRBJ1-3,TRBV4-2,NA,few,TGTGCCAGCAGCCAATCGGGGGTTGGAAACACCATATATTTT,CASSQSGVGNTIYF
TRBJ1-6,TRBV7-2,NA,once,TGTGCCAGCAGCTTAGACTCGCTTACCCATTCACCCCTCCACTTT,CASSLDSLTHSPLHF
TRBJ1-3,TRBV29-1,NA,NA,TGCAGCGGGGGGGGGTACTCTGGAAACACCATATATTTT,CSGGGYSGNTIYF
TRBJ2-5,TRBV4-1,NA,NA,TGCGCCAGCAGCCAGGGGCAGTTTTGGGAGACCCAGTACTTC,CASSQGQFWETQYF
TRBJ2-3,TRBV7-9,NA,NA,TGTGCCAGCAGCTTACGTTGGGACTGGACGGAAACGCAGTATTTT,CASSLRWDWTETQYF
TRBJ2-3,TRBV5-1,NA,few,TGCGCCAGCAGCAGGGACAGCACAGATACGCAGTATTTT,CASSRDSTDTQYF
TRBJ2-5,TRBV24-1,NA,NA,TGTGCCACCAGTGATTCGAGCCGGGGCGCTGGTGAGACCCAGTACTTC,CATSDSSRGAGETQYF
TRBJ2-5,TRBV6-5,NA,NA,TGTGCCAGCACCCTGGACGGGGAAGAGACCCAGTACTTC,CASTLDGEETQYF
TRBJ1-5,TRBV12-3/TRBV12-4,NA,NA,TGTGCCAGCAGTTTAAATGCTCAGCCCCAGCATTTT,CASSLNAQPQHF
TRBJ2-5,TRBV7-7,TRBD2,few,TGTGCTAGCAGCTTAGGGTCTAGCGGGTTCCAAGAGACCCAGTACTTC,CASSLGSSGFQETQYF
TRBJ1-3,TRBV18,NA,NA,TGTGCCAGCTCACCGACCCCGGGGGGTTCTGGAAACACCATATATTTT,CASSPTPGGSGNTIYF
TRBJ1-4,TRBV19,NA,NA,TGTGCCAGTAGTATCCCCGGGAGCCTTGGTCGAAAACTGTTTTTT,CASSIPGSLGRKLFF
TRBJ2-7,TRBV10-2,NA,NA,TGCGCCCAACCCTACGAGCAGTACTTC,CAQPYEQYF
TRBJ1-2,TRBV7-9,NA,NA,TGTGCCAGCAGCTTAGCGGGGGGCTACACCTTC,CASSLAGGYTF
TRBJ1-1,TRBV29-1,NA,NA,TGCAGCGTTGGGGGGATGAACACTGAAGCTTTCTTT,CSVGGMNTEAFF
TRBJ2-3,TRBV19,NA,NA,TGTGCCACTGAGGGACCCACAGATACGCAGTATTTT,CATEGPTDTQYF
TRBJ2-3,TRBV4-2,NA,NA,TGTGCCAGCAGCCAAGGTGACAGGGAGGGTACAGATACGCAGTATTTT,CASSQGDREGTDTQYF
TRBJ1-5,TRBV30,NA,NA,TGTGCCTGGAGTGTGCCCAATAGCAATCAGCCCCAGCATTTT,CAWSVPNSNQPQHF
TRBJ1-1,TRBV7-9,NA,NA,TGTGCCAGCAGCTTAGCAGGATACACTGAAGCTTTCTTT,CASSLAGYTEAFF
TRBJ2-3,TRBV6-2/TRBV6-3,TRBD2,NA,TGTGCCAGCAGTCGCGGGACTAGCGGAAGAACAGATACGCAGTATTTT,CASSRGTSGRTDTQYF
TRBJ2-3,TRBV9,NA,NA,TGTGCCAGCAGCCCCCCAGGGTACAGCGAGGGAGATACGCAGTATTTT,CASSPPGYSEGDTQYF
TRBJ2-5,TRBV10-3,TRBD2,NA,TGTGCCACCACTAGCGGGGGGTATCCGCAAGAGACCCAGTACTTC,CATTSGGYPQETQYF
TRBJ2-5,TRBV9,NA,NA,TGTGCCAGCAGCGTAGGAGGTCAGAAAGAGACCCAGTACTTC,CASSVGGQKETQYF
TRBJ2-7,TRBV6-2/TRBV6-3,NA,few,TGTGCCAGCAGTTACGTCCACAGGGAAGCAAACCCGTACGAGCAGTACTTC,CASSYVHREANPYEQYF
TRBJ2-2,TRBV18,NA,NA,TGTGCCAGCTCACCATATGGGGCCACCGGGGAGCTGTTTTTT,CASSPYGATGELFF